The T cell receptor beta chain described here comes from a study of T cells in localized non-small cell lung cancer. Whole-study results and caveats: In uninvolved adjacent lung, T cell clonality reached its highest value, exceeding tumor. Blood T cell density predicted longer survival; adjacent-lung clonality, shorter. Appearance in adjacent lung was seen for a median 57 of the top 100 tumor clones.

Notes on this clone: Antigen: not known.

Data came from immunoSEQ multiplex PCR; TCRdb stores just in-frame clones and leaves some out. The table has roughly 4,900 clones, 25% to 35% seen once. The TCR was taken from an older female donor with stage I lung adenocarcinoma. Sequencing was performed on lung tumor tissue, taken before any cancer treatment.

CDR3 loop: CASSPLPGLAGGKETQYF. CDR3 sequence (DNA): TGTGCCAGTAGTCCTCTTCCGGGACTAGCGGGGGGAAAAGAGACCCAGTACTTC. The chain has TRBV19 and TRBJ2-5; TRBD2 matches at 15 bases. V shed 5 bases, J shed 3 bases, and the junction held 10 bases outside the gene matches. Germline CDR1 reads LNHDA; CDR2 reads SQIVND (reference sequence). The CDR3 runs 18 residues.